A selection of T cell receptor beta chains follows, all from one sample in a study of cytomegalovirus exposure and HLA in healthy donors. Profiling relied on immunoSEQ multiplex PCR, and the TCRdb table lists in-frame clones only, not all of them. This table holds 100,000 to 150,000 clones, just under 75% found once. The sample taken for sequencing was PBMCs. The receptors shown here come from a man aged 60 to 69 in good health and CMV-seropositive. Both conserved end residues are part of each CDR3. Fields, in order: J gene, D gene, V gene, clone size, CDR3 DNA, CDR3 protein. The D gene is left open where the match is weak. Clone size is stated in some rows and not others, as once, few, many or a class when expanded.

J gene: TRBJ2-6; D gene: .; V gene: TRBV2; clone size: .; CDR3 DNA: TGTGCCAGCAGTGAAGAATACTCTGGGGCCAACGTCCTGACTTTC; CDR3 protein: CASSEEYSGANVLTF
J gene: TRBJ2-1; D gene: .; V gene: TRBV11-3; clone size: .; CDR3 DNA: TGTGCCAGCAGCTTAGGGGCCGCTGGTCCCTCCTACAATGAGCAGTTCTTC; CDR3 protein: CASSLGAAGPSYNEQFF
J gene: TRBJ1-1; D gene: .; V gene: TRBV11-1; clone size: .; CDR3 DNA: TGTGCCAGCAGCTCCCAGGGGAACACTGAAGCTTTCTTT; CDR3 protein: CASSSQGNTEAFF
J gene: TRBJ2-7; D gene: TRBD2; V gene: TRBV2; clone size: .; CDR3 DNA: TGTGCCAGTCGACTAGCGGGGAACGAGCAGTACTTC; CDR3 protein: CASRLAGNEQYF
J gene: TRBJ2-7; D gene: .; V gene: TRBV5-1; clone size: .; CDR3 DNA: TGCGCCAGCAGCCTACAGGGTAGCTCCTACGAGCAGTACTTC; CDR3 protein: CASSLQGSSYEQYF
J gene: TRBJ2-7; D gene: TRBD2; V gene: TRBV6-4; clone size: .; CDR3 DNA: TGTGCCAGCAGTGTAGCGGGGGGGAGCTCCTACGAGCAGTACTTC; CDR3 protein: CASSVAGGSSYEQYF
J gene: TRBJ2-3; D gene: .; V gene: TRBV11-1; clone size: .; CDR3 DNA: TGTGCCAGCAGCTTAGTTAGCCTTGGAAGCACAGATACGCAGTATTTT; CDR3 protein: CASSLVSLGSTDTQYF
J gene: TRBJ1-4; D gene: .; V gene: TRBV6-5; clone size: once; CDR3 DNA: TGTGCCAGCAACCCTCGGGGGACCGATGAAAAACTGTTTTTT; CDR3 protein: CASNPRGTDEKLFF
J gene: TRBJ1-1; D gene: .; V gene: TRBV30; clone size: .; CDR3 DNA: TGTGCCTGGACCCCTGGACATCCGAACACTGAAGCTTTCTTT; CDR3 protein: CAWTPGHPNTEAFF
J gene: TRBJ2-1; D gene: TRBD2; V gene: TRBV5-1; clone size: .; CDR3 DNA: TGCGCCAGCAGCCCCCGGGTGACGGGGGGGTCTCGCGAGCAGTTCTTC; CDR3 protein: CASSPRVTGGSREQFF
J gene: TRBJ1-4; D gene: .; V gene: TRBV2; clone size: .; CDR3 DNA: TGTGCCAGCAGTGATGGGTTGGGGGGTAGCGAAAAACTGTTTTTT; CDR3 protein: CASSDGLGGSEKLFF
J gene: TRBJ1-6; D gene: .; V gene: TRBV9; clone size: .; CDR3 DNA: TGTGCCAGCAGCGCTATTGATAATTCACCCCTCCACTTT; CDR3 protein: CASSAIDNSPLHF
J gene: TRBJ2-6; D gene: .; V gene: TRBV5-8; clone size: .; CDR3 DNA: TGTGCCAGCAGCTTGACGGCGGCCCTTAGCTCTGGGGCCAACGTCCTGACTTTC; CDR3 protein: CASSLTAALSSGANVLTF
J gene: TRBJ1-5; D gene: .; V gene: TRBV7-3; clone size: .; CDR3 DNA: TGTGCCAGCAGCATCCCACAGGGATCGGGCAATCAGCCCCAGCATTTT; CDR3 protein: CASSIPQGSGNQPQHF
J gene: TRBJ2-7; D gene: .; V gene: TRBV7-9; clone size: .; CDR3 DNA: TGTGCCAGCAGCTTAGGCGCAGGCTCCTACGAGCAGTACTTC; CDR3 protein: CASSLGAGSYEQYF
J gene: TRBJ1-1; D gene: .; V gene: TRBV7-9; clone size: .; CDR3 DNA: TGTGCCAGCAGCTTATCCGGGGGTGAAGCTTTCTTT; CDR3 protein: CASSLSGGEAFF
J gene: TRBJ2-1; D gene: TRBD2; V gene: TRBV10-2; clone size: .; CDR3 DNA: TGCGCCAGCGGGGCGGGACTAGCGGGAGCCCGGCCTAATGAGCAGTTCTTC; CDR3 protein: CASGAGLAGARPNEQFF
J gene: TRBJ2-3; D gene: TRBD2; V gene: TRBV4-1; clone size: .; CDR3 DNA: TGCGCCAGCAGCCAAGAAAGGAGCGGGGGGGACCGCACAGATACGCAGTATTTT; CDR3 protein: CASSQERSGGDRTDTQYF
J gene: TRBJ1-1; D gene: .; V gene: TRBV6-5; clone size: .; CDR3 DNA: TGTGCCAGCCGCTTTAACATGAACACTGAAGCTTTCTTT; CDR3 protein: CASRFNMNTEAFF
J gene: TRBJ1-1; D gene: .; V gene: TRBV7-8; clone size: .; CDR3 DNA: TGTGCCAGCAGCTTACAATACACTGAAGCTTTCTTT; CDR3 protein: CASSLQYTEAFF